This TCR beta chain came from a study of blood T cell repertoires in COVID-19. About the research overall: Samples came from the United States, Italy and Spain, spanning acute and convalescent COVID-19. Sources were T cells, B-cell-depleted T cells, or PBMCs; the material itself was cDNA or gDNA.

Per the original data handling: Estimation of nucleated cell counts was performed using reference gene primer amplification. Sequenced by immunoSEQ multiplex PCR; TCRdb stores in-frame clones only, minus some. From that table come the V and J calls and clone size; the DNA was used to work out D and trimming. The sample lists more than 150,000 clones; 90% were seen once. This CDR3 spans 16 amino acids. The J segment lost 0 bases and the V segment lost 5 bases, leaving 8 bases of the junction unmatched. Germline V gene data show CDR1 as SGDLS and CDR2 as YYNGEE. The sample consisted of peripheral blood. This TCR was sampled from a man aged 45 to 65 with acute or convalescent COVID-19. The chain employs TRBV9 and TRBJ2-3; 8 nucleotides align to TRBD1. The CDR3 sequence is CASSGDQGASTDTQYF. The CDR3 region has the DNA TGTGCCAGCAGTGGAGATCAGGGGGCAAGCACAGATACGCAGTATTTT.